This T cell receptor beta chain was recovered during a study of blood T cell repertoires in COVID-19. About the study: Sample material is recorded as cDNA or gDNA derived from T cells, B-cell-depleted T cells, or PBMCs.

Germline CDR1 reads MGHDK; CDR2 reads SYGVNS. The CDR3 runs to 11 residues. The V end was cut by 4 bases, the J end by 4 bases, with 4 bases between. Method: immunoSEQ multiplex PCR; TCRdb's copy keeps in-frame clones and lacks some. The sample shows 250,000 to 300,000 clones, 85% to 90% of them seen only once. This receptor was obtained from a woman in her thirties or forties who had recovered from COVID-19. Sequenced material: peripheral blood. The chain employs TRBV25-1 and TRBJ1-1, with D hard to call. CDR3 DNA: TGTGCCAGCAGTGTCTTCACTGAAGCTTTCTTT. Translating it yields CASSVFTEAFF.